This T cell receptor (beta chain) appears in the sequencing data of a study of beta chain features in type 1 diabetes. cDNA synthesis used the whole RNA isolate, giving expressed TCRB sequences. Data came from immunoSEQ multiplex PCR; TCRdb stores just in-frame clones and leaves some out. The sample carries a few hundred thousand clones, 25% to 35% recorded once. CDR3 size: 15 residues. The germline gives CDR1 SNHLY, CDR2 FYNNEI. V gave up 0 bases and J gave up 1 base, with 9 bases separating them. The chain combines TRBV2 with TRBJ1-1; D ambiguous. Sequenced material: central memory CD4+ T cells from blood. The sequence was collected from a young man in good health. CDR3 region: CASSEARIQNTEAFF. In DNA form, the CDR3 reads TGTGCCAGCAGTGAAGCACGGATCCAGAACACTGAAGCTTTCTTT.